This T cell receptor (beta chain) was identified in a study of blood T cell repertoires in COVID-19. Turning to the study itself: Both acute and convalescent COVID-19 samples were obtained from the United States, Italy and Spain. Nucleic acid was either cDNA or gDNA, and it came from T cells, B-cell-depleted T cells, or PBMCs.

Seattle patients were enrolled while actively infected and followed longitudinally. In the original workflow: Counts of nucleated cells, estimated from reference gene primer amplification, were obtained. Data came from immunoSEQ multiplex PCR; TCRdb stores just in-frame clones and leaves some out. Clone size and the V and J calls come from that table; the DNA yielded D and trimming. The sample lists under 250,000 clones, 65% to 90% occurring once. The sequencing input was peripheral blood. This sequence was found in a man aged 45-60 years with COVID-19, enrolled during active disease.

The CDR3 is CASRRGDSNQPQHF. CDR3 DNA sequence: TGTGCCAGCCGGAGGGGTGATAGCAATCAGCCCCAGCATTTT. The chain recombines TRBV6-5 with TRBJ1-5, with D tentatively TRBD1 (5 bases). V lost 8 bases, J lost 0 bases, and 11 bases lay in between. Germline CDR1 is MNHEY and CDR2 is SVGAGI. The length of the CDR3 is 14 residues.